This T cell receptor (beta chain) was sequenced during a study of regulatory T cells in long-lasting Graves disease. Construction of TCR beta libraries relied on iRepertoire HTBI primers and on Arm-PCR targeting CDR3 regions. TCRdb reanalysed the multiplex PCR reads using MiXCR and keeps one entry per CDR3 protein. The sample has about 620,000 distinct CDR3 sequences, about 15% seen once; the top ten hold under 20%. Indicated time point: newly diagnosed GD, antithyroid drugs for less than 3 months. Researchers made the TCR library from RNA that was extracted from PBMCs. There are a few counts of this clonotype. The sample also formed part of further work on T cells in Graves' hyperthyroidism and ophthalmopathy.

The sample in question was peripheral blood mononuclear cells (PBMCs), obtained at new diagnosis, from a patient treated with antithyroid drugs. The origin of this receptor is a woman between 25 and 40 years old with Graves disease.

The CDR3 region is CASTKDRGLSNEQFF. In DNA, the CDR3 is TGTGCCAGCACTAAGGACAGGGGGCTATCGAATGAGCAGTTCTTC. J is TRBJ2-1 and V is TRBV19; 11 bases line up with TRBD1. Germline V gene sequence: CDR1 LNHDA, CDR2 SQIVND (reference sequence). After removal of 9 bases from V and 7 bases from J, the junction contained 11 bases not matched to a gene. The CDR3 sequence is 15 residues long.